These 18 T cell receptor beta chains were all obtained from the same sample, sequenced in a study of metastatic and nonmetastatic thyroid tumors (TCRdb year 2020). The receptor library was made with PCR. TCRdb names Illumina HiSeq 4000 as the instrument used. Using fastp at Q25 and MiXCR, TCRdb reprocessed the public reads and kept productive beta chains. Recorded for this sample are just under 60,000 clones; around 15% of them occurred a single time. The ten largest clonotypes hold around 9% of the sample. No treatment had been received by any patient before thyroid surgery. Sequenced sample: blood. The receptor source for this set is a male donor with papillary thyroid cancer or a benign thyroid nodule (not recorded which). Some clones in this sample may be carry-over from other donors' samples.

This clone was counted at least ten times. The chain combines TRBV5-6 with TRBJ2-2; 8 nucleotides align to TRBD1. Germline loops: CDR1 SGHDT, CDR2 YYEEEE. This CDR3 has 18 residues. V shed 0 bases, J shed 5 bases, and the junction held 12 bases outside the gene matches. The CDR3 sequence: CASSLGEPGQVLTGELFF. The CDR3 DNA follows: TGTGCCAGCAGCTTGGGGGAACCGGGACAGGTTCTTACCGGGGAGCTGTTTTTT.

Ten or more counts support this clone. The genes are TRBV9 and TRBJ2-2; D remains ambiguous. V gave up 2 bases and J gave up 5 bases, with 4 bases separating them. There are 12 residues in the CDR3. Germline CDR1 SGDLS, CDR2 YYNGEE. The CDR3 loop is CASSVATGELFF. Written as DNA, the CDR3 is TGTGCCAGCAGCGTCGCGACCGGGGAGCTGTTTTTT.

Comment on this clone: This may come from a read error, since a much larger clone is one base off. V and J are TRBV10-2 and TRBJ2-3; D gene unclear. CDR3 length: 16 amino acids. Germline V gene data show CDR1 as WSHSY and CDR2 as SAAADI. Between the trimmed V and J ends, which lost 7 bases and 0 bases, there was a span of 17 bases. CDR3 DNA sequence: TGCGCCAGCATTGGACCCAAAGAACTTAGCACAGATACGCAGTATTTT. Amino acid sequence: CASIGPKELSTDTQYF.

This clone occurred many times. This chain uses TRBV10-2 with TRBJ1-5, with a possible D match to TRBD1 (5 bases). There are 13 residues in the CDR3. The germline CDR1 and CDR2 sequences are WSHSY and SAAADI. Trimming removed 2 bases from V and 4 bases from J, with 6 bases in between. The CDR3 bases are TGCGCCAGCAGTGAGCAGGGAAATCAGCCCCAGCATTTT. Translating it yields CASSEQGNQPQHF.

This clone was counted ten times or more. The chain links TRBV7-9 to TRBJ1-4, with D uncertain. This CDR3 comprises 14 residues. The V gene's germline CDR1 is SEHNR and CDR2 FQNEAQ (reference sequence). The ends were cut back, 1 base at V and 8 bases at J, with 11 bases in the middle. DNA for the CDR3: TGTGCCAGCAGCTTAGACGAGGCTGGGGAAAAACTGTTTTTT. Protein: CASSLDEAGEKLFF.

Concerning this clone: This may arise from a read error, as a much more abundant clone is one base away. The chain combines TRBV3-1 with TRBJ2-3; D unresolved. Germline V gene lookup returns CDR1 LGHDT and CDR2 YNNKEL (reference sequence). V lost 1 base and J 7 bases, leaving 27 bases between the germline ends. The CDR3 has 19 residues. The CDR3 nucleotides read TGTGCCAGCAGCCAAGGATTAGGGCTTATCGGGTCTCTTACGAATACGCAGTATTTT. This gives the protein CASSQGLGLIGSLTNTQYF.

With respect to this clone: Mismatch with germline at one junction end may stem from a read error. CDR3 in amino acids: CASSLDGDTRYF. The CDR3 nucleotides read TGTGCCAGCAGCTTAGATGGGGATACGCGGTATTTT. This chain connects TRBV7-9 to TRBJ2-3, with D uncertain. This CDR3 is built from 12 residues. CDR1 and CDR2 from the germline V gene are SEHNR and FQNEAQ (reference sequence).

This clone turned up a few times. A much more abundant neighbour one base away suggests this may be a read error. This sample also contains other DNA sequences that code for the same CDR3. V usage is TRBV27 and J usage is TRBJ1-1; D is possibly TRBD1 (5 bases). This CDR3 has 13 residues. In germline, CDR1 is MNHEY, CDR2 SMNVEV (reference sequence). The V gene lost 6 bases and the J gene lost 6 bases, with 14 bases spanning the gap. The CDR3: CASSLGGPAEAFF. The CDR3 DNA sequence: TGTGCCAGCAGCCTCGGGGGTCCTGCTGAAGCTTTCTTT.

This clone was counted ten times or more. The chain is built from TRBV30 and TRBJ1-1; D is possibly TRBD1 (5 bases). This CDR3 region has 12 residues. Germline V gene lookup returns CDR1 GTSNPN and CDR2 SVGIG (reference sequence). The V end lost 6 bases, the J end lost 3 bases, and 11 bases lay between the germline ends. CDR3 in DNA: TGTGCCTGCCGGGGGGGTTACACTGAAGCTTTCTTT. This sequence encodes CACRGGYTEAFF.

This clone came up many times. The rearrangement uses TRBV28 and TRBJ2-7; 10 bases align to TRBD2. The CDR3 spans 15 residues. V dropped 5 bases and J dropped 3; count of bases not matched to a gene: 7. CDR1 MDHEN and CDR2 SYDVKM come from the germline V gene. CDR3 coding DNA: TGTGCCAGCAGTCCTGGACTAGCGGAGAGCTACGAGCAGTACGTC. This translates into CASSPGLAESYEQYV.

This clone was picked up a small number of times. The CDR3 reads CASSQDLVTEAFF. The CDR3 nucleotides are TGCGCCAGCAGCCAAGATTTGGTAACTGAAGCTTTCTTT. This sequence joins TRBV4-3 and TRBJ1-1, with D uncertain. Trimming cost V 0 bases and J 5 bases, with 7 bases left between them. The CDR3 is 13 residues long. The germline V gene has CDR1 LGHNA and CDR2 YSLEER.

This clone appeared many times. J is TRBJ2-5 and V is TRBV25-1; possible D gene TRBD1, 7 bases. CDR3 length: 18 residues. CDR1 and CDR2 (germline): MGHDK, SYGVNS. Trimming took 3 bases from V and 3 from J, leaving 23 bases between them. This CDR3 is CASSDLPWPDREEETQYF. In DNA form, the CDR3 reads TGTGCCAGCAGTGACCTACCTTGGCCCGACAGGGAGGAAGAGACCCAGTACTTC. Together with reference TRBV25-1 and TRBJ2-5, the CDR3 gives the full variable domain: EADIYQTPRYLVIGTGKKITLECSQTMGHDKMYWYQQDPGMELHLIHYSYGVNSTEKGDLSSESTVSRIRTEHFPLTLESARPSHTSQYLCASSDLPWPDREEETQYFGPGTRLLVL.

Ten or more counts support this clone. This chain links TRBV10-3 with TRBJ2-7; weak D call: TRBD2 (6 bases). CDR3 length: 13 amino acids. The V end was cut by 0 bases, the J end by 4 bases, with 7 bases between. CDR1 is ENHRY, CDR2 SYGVKD, per germline. CDR3 nucleotide sequence: TGTGCCATCAGTGAGTCGGGGGGTTACGAGCAGTACGTC. As protein: CAISESGGYEQYV.

As regards this clone: The junction departs from the called germline gene at one end, perhaps through a read error. Other DNA variants within this sample encode the same CDR3. The chain has TRBV27 and TRBJ2-2; 7 nucleotides line up with TRBD2. Per the germline V gene, CDR1 is MNHEY and CDR2 is SMNVEV (reference sequence). The CDR3 totals 16 residues. This CDR3 is CASSPIAGGPSGELFF. The CDR3 DNA sequence: TGTGCCAGCAGTCCCATAGCGGGTGGGCCTTCCGGTGAGCTGTTTTTT.

CDR3 DNA: TGTGCCAGCAGCGACGGGGTTGGGGCCAACGTCCTGACTTTC. This codes for CASSDGVGANVLTF. The chain has TRBV6-2 or TRBV6-3 and TRBJ2-6; weak D call: TRBD2 (5 bases). The CDR3 sequence is 14 residues long. CDR1 MNHEY and CDR2 SVGEGT come from the germline V gene. V was cut by 6 bases and J by 3 bases, with 9 bases left in between.

This clone appeared many times. The chain recombines TRBV7-9 with TRBJ1-2, with D possibly matching TRBD1 (5 bases). This CDR3 is 14 amino acids long. The ends were cut back, 3 bases at V and 5 bases at J, with 13 bases in the middle. The germline V gene encodes CDR1 SEHNR and CDR2 FQNEAQ (reference sequence). The CDR3 reads CASSFDRPGYGYTF. The DNA for the CDR3 is TGTGCCAGCAGCTTCGACCGACCAGGGTATGGCTACACCTTC.

The chain recombines TRBV28 with TRBJ2-2, with D perhaps matching TRBD1 or TRBD2 (6 bases each). This CDR3 contains 15 residues. The germline V gene encodes CDR1 MDHEN and CDR2 SYDVKM. Trimming cost V 6 bases and J 10 bases, with 21 bases left between them. CDR3 sequence reads: CASSPVRDNAVELFF. CDR3 bases: TGTGCCAGCAGCCCCGTGCGGGACAACGCCGTGGAGCTGTTTTTT.

This clone has ten or more counts. V and J are TRBV6-1 and TRBJ2-7, with 9 bases aligning to TRBD1. The CDR3 consists of 17 residues. CDR1 is MNHNS and CDR2 is SASEGT in the germline V gene. Trimming removed 8 bases from V and 0 bases from J; junction bases left unmatched: 14. The CDR3 is CASCPSWTGDSSYEQYF. For the CDR3, the DNA is TGTGCCAGCTGCCCATCATGGACAGGGGATTCCTCCTACGAGCAGTACTTC.